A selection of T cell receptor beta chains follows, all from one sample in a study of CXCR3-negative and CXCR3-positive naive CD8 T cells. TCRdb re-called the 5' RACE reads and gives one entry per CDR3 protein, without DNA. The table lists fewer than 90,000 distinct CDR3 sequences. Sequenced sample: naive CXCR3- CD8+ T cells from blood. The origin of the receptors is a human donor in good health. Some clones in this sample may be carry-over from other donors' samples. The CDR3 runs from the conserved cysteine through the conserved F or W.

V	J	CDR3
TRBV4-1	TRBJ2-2	CASSQDPGLTGELFF
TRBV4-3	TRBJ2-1	CASSHLPWDRVRNNDNEQFF
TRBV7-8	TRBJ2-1	CASSYQGSSYNEQFF
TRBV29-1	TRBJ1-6	CSARTGGDSPLHF
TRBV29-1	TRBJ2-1	CSVPRGSGEQFF
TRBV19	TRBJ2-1	CASSPLSPSYEQFF
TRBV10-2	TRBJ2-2	CASDWGAGELFF
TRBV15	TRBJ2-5	CATSSRQYQETQYF
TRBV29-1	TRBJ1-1	CSVKDAAAAFF
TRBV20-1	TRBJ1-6	CSARDPQGQVLYNSPLHF
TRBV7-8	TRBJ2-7	CASSTWTGRSYEQYF
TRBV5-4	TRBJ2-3	CASSPTGTSFGTDTQYF
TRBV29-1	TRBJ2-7	CSVEDPQRGYEQYF
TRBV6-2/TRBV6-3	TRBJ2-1	CASSYSGLGGNEQFF
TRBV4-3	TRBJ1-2	CASSQDTSYYGYTF
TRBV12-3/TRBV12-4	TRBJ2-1	CASSLDGGYSSYNEQFF
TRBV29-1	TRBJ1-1	CSVYRDTEAFF
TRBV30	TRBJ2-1	CAWSTTLDRPEQFF
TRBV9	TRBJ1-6	CASSTTPRGPNSPLHF
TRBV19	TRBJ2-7	CASSKLTASYEQYF
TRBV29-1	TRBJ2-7	CSVETTVYEQYF
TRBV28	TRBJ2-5	CASCSGQGWETQYF
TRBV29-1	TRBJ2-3	CSVVPAGDSTDTQYF
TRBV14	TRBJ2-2	CASSRTGAGRPGELFF